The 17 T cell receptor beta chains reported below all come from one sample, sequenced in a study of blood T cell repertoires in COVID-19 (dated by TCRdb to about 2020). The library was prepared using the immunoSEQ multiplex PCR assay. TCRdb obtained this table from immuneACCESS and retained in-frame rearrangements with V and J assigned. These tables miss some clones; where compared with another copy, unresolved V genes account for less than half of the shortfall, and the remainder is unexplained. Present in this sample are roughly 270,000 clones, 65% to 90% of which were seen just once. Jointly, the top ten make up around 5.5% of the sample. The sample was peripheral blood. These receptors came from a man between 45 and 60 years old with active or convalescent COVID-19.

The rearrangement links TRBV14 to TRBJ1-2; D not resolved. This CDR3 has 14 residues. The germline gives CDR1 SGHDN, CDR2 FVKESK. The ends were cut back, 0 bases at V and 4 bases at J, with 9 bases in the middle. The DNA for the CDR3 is TGTGCCAGCAGCCAAGAATCGAGCTTCTATGGCTACACCTTC. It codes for CASSQESSFYGYTF.

The CDR3 reads CASSLTGGVNQPQHF. CDR3 in DNA: TGTGCCAGCAGCCTGACAGGGGGAGTCAATCAGCCCCAGCATTTT. The chain recombines TRBV27 with TRBJ1-5; 9 bases are shared with TRBD1. J gave up 3 bases and V 6 bases, and 6 bases lay outside the gene matches. CDR3 length: 15 residues. Germline CDR1 reads MNHEY; CDR2 reads SMNVEV (reference sequence).

The CDR3 coding sequence is TGTGCCAGTAGTAGAATACAGGGGGCGAATCAGCCCCAGCATTTT. It codes for CASSRIQGANQPQHF. This chain joins TRBV19 and TRBJ1-5; 9 positions agree with TRBD1. J lost 4 bases, V lost 4 bases, and 5 bases had no gene match. The germline V gene has CDR1 LNHDA and CDR2 SQIVND (reference sequence). CDR3 size: 15 residues.

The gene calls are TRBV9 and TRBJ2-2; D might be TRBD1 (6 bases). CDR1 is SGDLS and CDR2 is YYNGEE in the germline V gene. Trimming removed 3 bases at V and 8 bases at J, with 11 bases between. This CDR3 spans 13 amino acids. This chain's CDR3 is CASSASGEGELFF. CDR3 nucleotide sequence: TGTGCCAGCAGCGCCTCAGGGGAGGGGGAGCTGTTTTTT.

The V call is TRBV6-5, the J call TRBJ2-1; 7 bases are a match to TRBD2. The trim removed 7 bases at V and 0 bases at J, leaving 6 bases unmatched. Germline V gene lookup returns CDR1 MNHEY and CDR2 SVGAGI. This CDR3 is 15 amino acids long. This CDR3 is CASTLKRGSYNEQFF. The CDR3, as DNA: TGTGCCAGCACACTAAAGCGGGGCTCCTACAATGAGCAGTTCTTC.

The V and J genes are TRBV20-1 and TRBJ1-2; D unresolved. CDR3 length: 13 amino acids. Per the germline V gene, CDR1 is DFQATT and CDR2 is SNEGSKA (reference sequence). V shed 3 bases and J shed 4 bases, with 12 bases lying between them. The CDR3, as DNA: TGCAGTGCTAGTCTGCGGGAACTCTATGGCTACACCTTC. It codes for CSASLRELYGYTF.

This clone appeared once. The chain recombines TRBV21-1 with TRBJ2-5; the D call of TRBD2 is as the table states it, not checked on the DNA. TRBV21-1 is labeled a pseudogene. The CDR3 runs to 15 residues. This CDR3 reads CASSIAGGPQETQYF. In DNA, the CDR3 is TGTGCCAGCAGCATAGCGGGAGGCCCACAAGAGACCCAGTACTTC.

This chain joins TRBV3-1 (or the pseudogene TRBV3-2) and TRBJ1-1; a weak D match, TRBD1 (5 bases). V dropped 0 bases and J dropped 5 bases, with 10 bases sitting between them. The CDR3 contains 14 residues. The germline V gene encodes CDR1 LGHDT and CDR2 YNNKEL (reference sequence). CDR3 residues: CASSQEKGSTEAFF. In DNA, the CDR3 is TGTGCCAGCAGCCAAGAAAAGGGGTCAACTGAAGCTTTCTTT.

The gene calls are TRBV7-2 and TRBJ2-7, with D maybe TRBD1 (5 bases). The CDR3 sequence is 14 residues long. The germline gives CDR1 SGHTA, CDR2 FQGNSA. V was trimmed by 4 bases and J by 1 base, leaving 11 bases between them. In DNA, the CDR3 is TGTGCCAGCAGCTCTTTAGACAGATCCTACGAGCAGTACTTC. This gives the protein CASSSLDRSYEQYF.

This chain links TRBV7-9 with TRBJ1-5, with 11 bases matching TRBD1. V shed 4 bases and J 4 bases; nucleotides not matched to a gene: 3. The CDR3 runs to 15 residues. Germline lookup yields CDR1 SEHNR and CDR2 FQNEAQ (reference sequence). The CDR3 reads CASSSGQGANQPQHF. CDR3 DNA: TGTGCCAGCAGCTCCGGACAGGGGGCGAATCAGCCCCAGCATTTT.

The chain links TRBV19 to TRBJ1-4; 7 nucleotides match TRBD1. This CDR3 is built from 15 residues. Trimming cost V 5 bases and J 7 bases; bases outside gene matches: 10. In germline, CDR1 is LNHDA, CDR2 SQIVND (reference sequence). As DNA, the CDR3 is TGTGCCAGTAGTCCCGCGGGACAGCTTTTTGAAAAACTGTTTTTT. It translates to CASSPAGQLFEKLFF.

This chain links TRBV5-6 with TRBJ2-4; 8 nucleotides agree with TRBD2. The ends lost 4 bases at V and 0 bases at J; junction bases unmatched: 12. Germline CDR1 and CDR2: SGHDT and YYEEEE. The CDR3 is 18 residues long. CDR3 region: CASSLLAGTRLAKNIQYF. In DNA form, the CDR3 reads TGTGCCAGCAGCCTGTTAGCGGGAACCAGGCTAGCCAAAAACATTCAGTACTTC.

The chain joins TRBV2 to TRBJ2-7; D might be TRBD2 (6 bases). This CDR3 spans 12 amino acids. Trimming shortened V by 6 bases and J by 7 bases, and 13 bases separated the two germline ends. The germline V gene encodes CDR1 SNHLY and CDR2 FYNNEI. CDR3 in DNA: TGTGCCAGCAGCCTTGACAGCGGGGAGCAGTACTTC. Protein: CASSLDSGEQYF.

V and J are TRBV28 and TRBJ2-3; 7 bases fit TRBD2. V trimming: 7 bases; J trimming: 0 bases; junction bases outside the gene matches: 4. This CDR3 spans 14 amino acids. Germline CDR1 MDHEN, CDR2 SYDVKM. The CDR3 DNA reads TGTGCCAGCAAGGAGGGAGGGAGCACAGATACGCAGTATTTT. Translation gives CASKEGGSTDTQYF.

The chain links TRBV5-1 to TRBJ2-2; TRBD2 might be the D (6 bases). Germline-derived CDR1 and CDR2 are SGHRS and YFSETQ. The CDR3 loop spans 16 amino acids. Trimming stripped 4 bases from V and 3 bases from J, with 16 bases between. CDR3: CASSTGASVYTGELFF. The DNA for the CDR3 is TGCGCCAGCAGCACTGGGGCTAGCGTGTACACCGGGGAGCTGTTTTTT.

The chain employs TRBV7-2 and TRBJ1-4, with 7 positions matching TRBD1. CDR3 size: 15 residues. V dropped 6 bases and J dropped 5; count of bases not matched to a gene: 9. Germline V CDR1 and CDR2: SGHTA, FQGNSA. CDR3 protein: CASRGYHRGNEKLFF. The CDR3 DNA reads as TGTGCCAGCAGGGGCTATCACAGGGGAAATGAAAAACTGTTTTTT.

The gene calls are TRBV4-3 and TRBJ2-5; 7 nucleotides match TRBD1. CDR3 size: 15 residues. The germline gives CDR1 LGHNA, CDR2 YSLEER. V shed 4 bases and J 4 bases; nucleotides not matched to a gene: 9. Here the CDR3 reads CASSLRGQSGETQYF. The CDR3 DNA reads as TGCGCCAGCAGCCTTCGGGGACAGTCGGGAGAGACCCAGTACTTC.